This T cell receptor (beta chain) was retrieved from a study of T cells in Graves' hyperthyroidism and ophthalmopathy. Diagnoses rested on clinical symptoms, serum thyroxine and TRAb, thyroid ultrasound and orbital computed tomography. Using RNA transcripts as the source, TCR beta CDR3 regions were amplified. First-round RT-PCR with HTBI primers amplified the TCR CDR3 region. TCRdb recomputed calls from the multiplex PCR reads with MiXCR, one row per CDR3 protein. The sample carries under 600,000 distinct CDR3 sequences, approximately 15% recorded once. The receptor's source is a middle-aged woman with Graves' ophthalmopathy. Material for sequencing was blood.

The DNA for the CDR3 is TGTGCCAGCAGTTTGGGCTTGGGGGTCGGACTAGCGATGAGGCATGAGCAGTTCTTC. It yields the protein CASSLGLGVGLAMRHEQFF. V gene TRBV27 combines with J gene TRBJ2-1; 9 bases align to TRBD2. V gave up 3 bases and J gave up 8 bases; unmatched junction bases: 20. Germline V gene lookup returns CDR1 MNHEY and CDR2 SMNVEV (reference sequence). The CDR3 runs to 19 residues.